The 10 T cell receptor beta chains given below trace back to one sample, sequenced in a study of control samples from healthy donors and cancer patients. The protocol was immunoSEQ multiplex PCR, while the TCRdb copy is restricted to in-frame clones and leaves out a portion. The sample contains about 52,000 clones, 85% to 95% of which appear only once. Sequenced: blood. The receptors originated from a man aged 25-40 years in good health.

This rearrangement joins TRBV6-6 to TRBJ2-5, with D unclear. Trimming cost V 5 bases and J 1 base, with 17 bases left between them. The CDR3 extends over 16 amino acids. In germline, CDR1 is MNHNY, CDR2 SVGAGI (reference sequence). In DNA, the CDR3 is TGTGCCAGCAGTCCCACCCGCGCTCCCATCCAAGAGACCCAGTACTTC. It encodes CASSPTRAPIQETQYF.

This clone has only one observation. The gene calls are TRBV19 and TRBJ1-5; weak D call: TRBD1 (6 bases). The germline V gene encodes CDR1 LNHDA and CDR2 SQIVND (reference sequence). V was trimmed by 5 bases and J by 5 bases, leaving 13 bases between them. This CDR3 contains 14 residues. The CDR3 bases are TGTGCCAGTAGTCCTCAGGGGACGGATCAGCCCCAGCATTTT. Its translation is CASSPQGTDQPQHF.

The chain is built from TRBV25-1 and TRBJ1-1, with a weak D call TRBD1 (5 bases). The CDR3 extends over 13 amino acids. Germline lookup yields CDR1 MGHDK and CDR2 SYGVNS. V was clipped by 3 bases and J by 4 bases, with 9 bases between them. CDR3 residues: CASSDSRGTEAFF. Written as DNA, the CDR3 is TGTGCCAGCAGTGATTCGAGGGGCACTGAAGCTTTCTTT. The full variable domain, rest sourced from reference TRBV25-1 and TRBJ1-1, is EADIYQTPRYLVIGTGKKITLECSQTMGHDKMYWYQQDPGMELHLIHYSYGVNSTEKGDLSSESTVSRIRTEHFPLTLESARPSHTSQYLCASSDSRGTEAFFGQGTRLTVV.

The V call is TRBV12-5, the J call TRBJ2-1, with a weak D call TRBD2 (6 bases). V lost 1 base and J lost 5, with 15 bases in between. Germline lookup yields CDR1 LGHNT and CDR2 FRNRAP. The CDR3 runs to 16 residues. The CDR3 is CASGLAKDYLNNEQFF. CDR3 nucleotide sequence: TGTGCTAGTGGTTTGGCTAAGGACTATCTAAACAATGAGCAGTTCTTC.

DNA of the CDR3: TGTGCCAGCAGCTTAGAGTCGAAACTCTATGGCTACACCTTC. It encodes CASSLESKLYGYTF. V is TRBV11-2 and J is TRBJ1-2; D remains ambiguous. Per germline, CDR1 SGHAT and CDR2 FQNNGV. The CDR3 has 14 amino acids. V lost 0 bases, J lost 4 bases, and 9 bases lay in between.

This chain uses TRBV2 with TRBJ2-1; TRBD2 aligns across 7 bases. The V segment lost 0 bases and the J segment 9 bases; nucleotides outside the gene matches: 2. The CDR3 spans 13 residues. CDR1 SNHLY and CDR2 FYNNEI come from the germline V gene. CDR3: CASSEAGGSEQFF. Here the CDR3 DNA reads TGTGCCAGCAGTGAAGCGGGGGGGAGTGAGCAGTTCTTC.

This clone was detected once. The chain joins TRBV29-1 to TRBJ1-2; no reliable D call. The germline V gene has CDR1 SQVTM and CDR2 ANQGSEA. The CDR3 has 12 residues. V lost 6 bases, J lost 8 bases, and 16 bases lay in between. Written as DNA, the CDR3 is TGCAGCGTGAAGGGTCGACACGGCGGCTACACCTTC. As protein: CSVKGRHGGYTF.

CDR3 coding DNA: TGTGCCAGCAGCCAAGGTCCTAGCGGGAGGGAGACCCAGTACTTC. This codes for CASSQGPSGRETQYF. The chain joins TRBV3-1 (or the pseudogene TRBV3-2) to TRBJ2-5; 11 positions match TRBD2. CDR1 LGHDT and CDR2 YNNKEL come from the germline V gene (reference sequence). V dropped 1 base and J dropped 5; count of bases not matched to a gene: 3. The CDR3 has 15 residues.

In this sample, this clone turned up once. The rearrangement joins TRBV7-6 to TRBJ2-2, with 7 bases identical to TRBD1. The CDR3 sequence is 17 residues long. J gave up 1 base and V 2 bases, and 7 bases lay outside the gene matches. CDR1 SGHVS and CDR2 FNYEAQ come from the germline V gene. CDR3 coding DNA: TGTGCCAGCAGCTTAAATCCCCGGACAGGGAACACCGGGGAGCTGTTTTTT. This codes for CASSLNPRTGNTGELFF.

The chain joins TRBV19 to TRBJ2-5, with D tentatively TRBD2 (6 bases). This CDR3 is built from 13 residues. Between the trimmed V and J ends, which lost 6 bases and 4 bases, there was a span of 12 bases. The germline CDR1 and CDR2 sequences are LNHDA and SQIVND (reference sequence). The CDR3 DNA is TGTGCCAGTAGCCGGGGGTTGGGAGAGACCCAGTACTTC. Protein: CASSRGLGETQYF.